Given below is one T cell receptor beta chain in context. What this receptor recognizes is not known. No base quality information exists; no much larger clone differs at one position. V loses 6 bases at its end and J loses 6 bases; junction bases beyond the gene matches: 10. The germline V gene provides CDR1 SGHRS and CDR2 YFSETQ. CDR3 length: 14 amino acids, cysteine to phenylalanine. The retained sequence is limited to the CDR3, 42 bases, with the frame set at the first base. The data are from a study of blood T cell repertoires in COVID-19 (dated by TCRdb to the early 2020s). For context, the study as a whole: Samples covering the acute and convalescent phases of COVID-19 were provided by collaborators in the United States, Italy and Spain. The dataset comprised deeply sampled blood TCRbeta repertoires from subjects exposed to, actively infected with, or recovered from COVID-19. A de-identified subject ID, COVID-19 status, age in years and sex were almost always included in the sample metadata. Where HLA class I and class II types were available, the types were taken from metadata supplied by the sample provider, not from assay-based typing. The material from the prospective study consisted of cDNA or gDNA derived from T cells, B-cell-depleted T cells, or PBMCs. The repertoires were released in a freely available public database intended as a resource for research on the immune response to SARS-CoV-2. Samples came from the ongoing ImmuneRACE study (first 160 participants) plus 1,254 subjects from 6 global collaborators.

The paper as a whole reports these results and caveats: How much clinical and demographic metadata was included differed by source and by participant, and the metadata was provided uncurated.

TCRbeta CDR3 regions were amplified from genomic DNA by means of the immunoSEQ Assay, a bias-controlled multiplex PCR. Regarding the original processing steps: The number of nucleated cells in each sample was estimated from the amplification of reference gene primers within the assay. Sequence reads were collapsed and filtered to measure the absolute abundance of every unique TCRbeta CDR3 rearrangement. Productive Simpson clonality was computed per sample as the square root of Simpson's diversity index over productive rearrangements. The table was pulled from immuneACCESS by TCRdb, which kept in-frame rearrangements only. Such tables lose some clones; where checked, under half of the loss comes from unresolved V genes, and the rest has no known cause. That table furnishes V, J and clone size, whereas the DNA furnished D and trimming. The sample data list tens of thousands of clones, and approximately 91% of these were observed just once. Of the sample, less than 15% falls within the top ten clones.

Collaborating institutions collected whole blood in K2EDTA tubes following their own protocols. For TCRbeta analysis, collaborator samples were shipped as frozen whole blood, as isolated PBMCs, or as DNA extracted from either sample type. The rearrangement joined TRBV5-1 to TRBJ2-7; a stretch of 9 junction bases matches TRBD1. The receptor comes from a man in his 70s with active COVID-19. Sequencing was carried out using peripheral blood. The DNA sequence is TGCGCCAGCACCGATACCGGGACAGGGTTCGAGCAGTACTTC. This encodes CASTDTGTGFEQYF.